These 20 T cell receptor beta chains were sequenced from one sample in a study of beta chain features in type 1 diabetes. The entirety of the isolated RNA underwent reverse transcription, so expressed TCRB transcripts were sequenced. Here immunoSEQ multiplex PCR was the method, and the copy in TCRdb shows in-frame clones only, minus some. The table lists about 620,000 clones, roughly a sixth of them singletons. The specimen was naive CD4+ T cells from blood. The receptors originated from a young man in good health.

The chain combines TRBV4-3 with TRBJ2-3; D not certain. V lost 0 bases and J 3 bases, leaving 22 bases between the germline ends. This CDR3 has 19 amino acids. Per germline, CDR1 LGHNA and CDR2 YSLEER. The CDR3 is CASSQDLGWSPAGTDTQYF. The CDR3 coding sequence is TGCGCCAGCAGCCAAGATCTCGGTTGGTCCCCTGCCGGTACAGATACGCAGTATTTT.

This chain links TRBV7-6 with TRBJ2-5; 8 bases line up with TRBD1. The V and J ends lost 6 bases and 5 bases, in that order; junction bases with no gene match: 8. From germline, CDR1 is SGHVS and CDR2 FNYEAQ. The CDR3 extends over 14 amino acids. Here the CDR3 DNA reads TGTGCCAGCAGAAGTACAGGGGGTGGGGAGACCCAGTACTTC. Its translation is CASRSTGGGETQYF.

This clone was seen many times. The chain recombines TRBV6-1 with TRBJ2-4; the D gene could be TRBD1 or TRBD2 (5 bases each). With 10 bases removed from V and 9 bases from J, the gap between germline ends came to 10 bases. The CDR3 is made up of 10 amino acids. Germline CDR1 reads MNHNS; CDR2 reads SASEGT. The CDR3 spells CATPGSIQYF. In DNA, the CDR3 is TGTGCCACCCCAGGGAGCATTCAGTACTTC.

This clone was seen a few times. The genes are TRBV7-2 and TRBJ2-6; perhaps TRBD1 as D (6 bases). V was clipped by 4 bases and J by 3 bases, with 16 bases between them. The germline V gene encodes CDR1 SGHTA and CDR2 FQGNSA. The CDR3 has 17 residues. DNA for the CDR3: TGTGCCAGCAGCTCGACAGGTGGTTCCGATGGGGCCAACGTCCTGACTTTC. Its translation: CASSSTGGSDGANVLTF.

This clone has more than one count but fewer than ten. The J gene is TRBJ1-2, the V gene TRBV11-2; a weak D match, TRBD1 (6 bases). Between the trimmed V and J ends, which lost 5 bases and 5 bases, there was a span of 18 bases. The length of the CDR3 is 15 residues. The germline V gene has CDR1 SGHAT and CDR2 FQNNGV. The CDR3 bases are TGTGCCAGCAGCCAACTACAGGGCCGGGGGTATGGCTACACCTTC. It codes for CASSQLQGRGYGYTF.

The CDR3 here is CASSVVAGALYEQYF. The CDR3 region has the DNA TGTGCCAGCAGCGTAGTGGCAGGGGCCCTCTACGAGCAGTACTTC. This chain connects TRBV9 to TRBJ2-5, with D possibly being TRBD1 (6 bases). Near its end, the DNA agrees better with TRBJ2-7, so the J call may be wrong. CDR3 length: 15 residues. Germline-derived CDR1 and CDR2 are SGDLS and YYNGEE.

This chain links TRBV4-1 with TRBJ1-5; D uncertain. CDR1 and CDR2 from the germline V gene are MGHRA and YSYEKL. This CDR3 comprises 17 residues. Trimming pared 0 bases from V and 0 bases from J, leaving 12 bases between. The CDR3 loop reads CASSQDFVAYSNQPQHF. The CDR3 DNA is TGCGCCAGCAGCCAAGATTTCGTAGCGTATAGCAATCAGCCCCAGCATTTT.

The sample holds a few counts of this clone. The chain couples TRBV6-5 to TRBJ2-3; D not certain. The length of the CDR3 is 15 residues. With 2 bases removed from V and 4 bases from J, the gap between germline ends came to 13 bases. The germline V gene has CDR1 MNHEY and CDR2 SVGAGI. The CDR3 DNA reads TGTGCCAGCAGTTACACGCGGCCAAGGTCAGATACGCAGTATTTT. Translation gives CASSYTRPRSDTQYF.

The rearrangement links TRBV28 to TRBJ2-1, with D tentatively TRBD2 (5 bases). Trimming removed 6 bases at V and 1 base at J, with 13 bases between. The germline V gene encodes CDR1 MDHEN and CDR2 SYDVKM. This CDR3 spans 15 amino acids. The CDR3 is CASRHSGGSYNEQFF. DNA of the CDR3: TGTGCCAGCAGGCATTCAGGCGGGTCCTACAATGAGCAGTTCTTC.

This clone was detected only a few times. The genes are TRBV5-1 and TRBJ1-2; D remains unclear. This CDR3 has 9 amino acids. With 4 bases removed from V and 9 bases from J, the gap between germline ends came to 4 bases. Per germline, CDR1 SGHRS and CDR2 YFSETQ. Written as DNA, the CDR3 is TGCGCCAGCAGCCCAAGCTACACCTTC. It encodes CASSPSYTF.

This clone was seen a few times. This chain uses TRBV30 with TRBJ1-1, with a weak D call TRBD1 (6 bases). The CDR3 covers 12 residues. V was shortened by 0 bases and J by 6 bases, with 8 bases between the two germline ends. Germline values: CDR1 GTSNPN, CDR2 SVGIG (reference sequence). CDR3 amino acids: CAWSVQGPEAFF. The CDR3 DNA follows: TGTGCCTGGAGTGTACAGGGACCTGAAGCTTTCTTT.

This clone was seen more than once but under ten times. An end of the junction does not agree with germline; a read error may underlie this. V usage is TRBV28 and J usage is TRBJ1-2; D is possibly TRBD1 (6 bases). This CDR3 comprises 13 residues. Germline CDR1 and CDR2: MDHEN and SYDVKM. This CDR3 is CASSSSLDRWISF. The CDR3 coding sequence is TGTGCCAGCAGCTCTTCCCTAGACAGGTGGATCTCCTTC.

The CDR3 sequence is CSVEDHGTGWGEQFF. CDR3 DNA sequence: TGCAGCGTTGAAGATCATGGGACAGGGTGGGGTGAGCAGTTCTTC. V is TRBV29-1 and J is TRBJ2-1; TRBD1 matches at 9 bases. Germline V gene lookup returns CDR1 SQVTM and CDR2 ANQGSEA. The CDR3 runs to 15 residues. The trim removed 0 bases at V and 9 bases at J, leaving 9 bases unmatched.

V usage is TRBV9 and J usage is TRBJ2-2; D is possibly TRBD1 or TRBD2 (5 bases each). This CDR3 comprises 16 residues. V shed 3 bases and J shed 1 base, with 13 bases lying between them. Germline CDR1 and CDR2: SGDLS and YYNGEE. The CDR3 loop reads CASSALPGLNTGELFF. The CDR3 DNA reads TGTGCCAGCAGCGCCCTTCCGGGGCTGAACACCGGGGAGCTGTTTTTT. Combining the CDR3 with reference TRBV9 and TRBJ2-2 gives the whole variable domain DSGVTQTPKHLITATGQRVTLRCSPRSGDLSVYWYQQSLDQGLQFLIQYYNGEERAKGNILERFSAQQFPDLHSELNLSSLELGDSALYFCASSALPGLNTGELFFGEGSRLTVL.

The V call is TRBV29-1, the J call TRBJ1-1; 8 nucleotides align to TRBD1. The CDR3 sequence is 13 residues long. Trimming removed 6 bases from V and 4 bases from J; junction bases left unmatched: 7. Germline V lookup: CDR1 SQVTM, CDR2 ANQGSEA. The CDR3 loop is CSVDQGARTEAFF. The DNA of the CDR3 is TGCAGCGTCGACCAGGGGGCGCGCACTGAAGCTTTCTTT.

V and J are TRBV19 and TRBJ2-3; D is possibly TRBD1 (6 bases). Trimming removed 4 bases at V and 2 bases at J, with 22 bases between. The CDR3 spans 18 residues. From germline, CDR1 is LNHDA and CDR2 SQIVND (reference sequence). The CDR3 bases are TGTGCCAGTAGTAGAGGACTCGACAGGAGGAGGCACACAGATACGCAGTATTTT. This encodes CASSRGLDRRRHTDTQYF.

The rearrangement joins TRBV6-4 to TRBJ2-1; 13 bases map to TRBD2. This CDR3 has 15 amino acids. Germline-derived CDR1 and CDR2 are MRHNA and SNTAGT. The V and J ends lost 5 bases and 6 bases, in that order; junction bases with no gene match: 4. This CDR3 reads CASSQTSGRANEQFF. CDR3 DNA sequence: TGTGCCAGCAGTCAAACTAGCGGGAGGGCCAATGAGCAGTTCTTC.

This clone was counted between two and nine times. This sequence joins TRBV9 and TRBJ2-3; 13 bases are shared with TRBD2. CDR1 and CDR2 (germline): SGDLS, YYNGEE. The CDR3 is 16 residues long. The V gene end was trimmed by 4 bases and the J gene end by 4 bases; junction bases not matched to a gene: 6. The CDR3 sequence is CASSPTGTSGADTQYF. The CDR3 DNA follows: TGTGCCAGCAGCCCTACCGGGACTAGCGGGGCAGATACGCAGTATTTT.

The chain combines TRBV4-3 with TRBJ1-2, with TRBD1 as a possible D gene (6 bases). This CDR3 has 11 residues. The V end was cut by 4 bases, the J end by 8 bases, with 8 bases between. The germline CDR1 and CDR2 sequences are LGHNA and YSLEER. CDR3 sequence: CASSRGQGYTF. Written as DNA, the CDR3 is TGCGCCAGCAGCCGAGGACAGGGCTACACCTTC.

This clone was counted a few times. The rearrangement joins TRBV5-1 to TRBJ2-3; 8 nucleotides line up with TRBD2. In germline, CDR1 is SGHRS, CDR2 YFSETQ. The V segment lost 0 bases and the J segment 6 bases; nucleotides outside the gene matches: 9. This CDR3 spans 16 amino acids. As DNA, the CDR3 is TGCGCCAGCAGCTTGGCCCCCCGGGGACTAGGGGATACGCAGTATTTT. Translated: CASSLAPRGLGDTQYF.